This entry lists 15 T cell receptor beta chains sequenced from one sample in a study of T cell responses to AZD1222 COVID-19 vaccine (dated by TCRdb to about 2021). The library relied on the immunoSEQ multiplex PCR assay. What TCRdb holds here is the immuneACCESS table cut down to in-frame rearrangements. Part of the clones is not present; checked against another copy, under half of the missing clones reflect an unresolved V gene, and the others are unexplained. For this sample the table gives 65,000 to 85,000 clones, of which under 90% were detected only once. The ten biggest clones cover roughly 13% of the sample. The sample's time point label, in plain terms: about 28 days (+/-7) after the second vaccine dose. The sequencing used peripheral blood, collected 28 days after the second AZD1222 dose. The receptors originated from an adult who received the AZD1222 COVID-19 vaccine.

The chain couples TRBV7-9 to TRBJ2-7; D remains ambiguous. The CDR3 loop spans 14 amino acids. Trimming took off 5 bases at V and 0 bases at J, with 11 bases between the two ends. CDR1 and CDR2 from the germline V gene are SEHNR and FQNEAQ (reference sequence). The CDR3 is CASSTVGPSYEQYF. The CDR3 DNA follows: TGTGCCAGCAGCACCGTTGGGCCCTCCTACGAGCAGTACTTC. The variable domain in full, with the rest retrieved from reference TRBV7-9 and TRBJ2-7, is DTGVSQNPRHKITKRGQNVTFRCDPISEHNRLYWYRQTLGQGPEFLTYFQNEAQLEKSRLLSDRFSAERPKGSFSTLEIQRTEQGDSAMYLCASSTVGPSYEQYFGPGTRLTVT.

The rearrangement links TRBV28 to TRBJ1-5; 8 positions agree with TRBD1. Per the germline V gene, CDR1 is MDHEN and CDR2 is SYDVKM. The CDR3 length is 14 residues. With V trimmed by 6 bases and J by 4 bases, 5 bases remained unmatched. In DNA, the CDR3 is TGTGCCAGCAGGTCAGGGGGCGGGAATCAGCCCCAGCATTTT. Its protein product is CASRSGGGNQPQHF.

This clone has a handful of counts. The rearrangement uses TRBV6-5 and TRBJ2-3; D might be TRBD1 or TRBD2, each matching 5 bases. V was pared by 10 bases and J by 8 bases, with 19 bases between. There are 13 residues in the CDR3. Germline CDR1 MNHEY, CDR2 SVGAGI. The CDR3 DNA sequence: TGTGCCACCGAGGGGTTAGGGAAAGGTACGCAGTATTTT. Protein: CATEGLGKGTQYF.

This clone showed up just a few times. This chain joins TRBV6-5 and TRBJ2-2, with TRBD1 matching 9 bases. This CDR3 region has 15 residues. Germline loops: CDR1 MNHEY, CDR2 SVGAGI. Trimming took 5 bases from V and 4 from J; bases not matched to a gene: 5. Here the CDR3 reads CASSKRTGVTGELFF. The CDR3 DNA reads as TGTGCCAGCAGTAAGCGGACAGGGGTCACCGGGGAGCTGTTTTTT.

The rearrangement joins TRBV10-2 to TRBJ1-2, with a weak D call TRBD1 (6 bases). The germline V gene encodes CDR1 WSHSY and CDR2 SAAADI. Trimming left V 2 bases short and J 6 bases short, with 10 bases between. The CDR3 runs 13 residues. The CDR3 loop reads CASSETGTDGYTF. The DNA of the CDR3 is TGCGCCAGCAGTGAGACAGGGACGGATGGCTACACCTTC.

The sample holds one count of this clone. The J gene is TRBJ1-3, the V gene TRBV6-5; tentative D call: TRBD1 (5 bases). The CDR3 is 14 amino acids. Germline V gene sequence: CDR1 MNHEY, CDR2 SVGAGI. V was trimmed by 4 bases and J by 0 bases, leaving 7 bases between them. The chain's CDR3 is CASSSGTSGNTIYF. In DNA, the CDR3 is TGTGCCAGCAGTTCCGGGACCTCTGGAAACACCATATATTTT.

In this sample, this clone turned up once. This chain joins TRBV6-1 and TRBJ1-1, with TRBD1 matching 7 bases. The CDR3 runs 15 residues. The germline gives CDR1 MNHNS, CDR2 SASEGT. V shed 2 bases, J shed 1 base, and the junction held 4 bases outside the gene matches. CDR3 coding DNA: TGTGCCAGCAGTGAACGGGACAGAAGGAACACTGAAGCTTTCTTT. This translates into CASSERDRRNTEAFF.

The chain uses TRBV12-3 or TRBV12-4 and TRBJ1-6, with D hard to call. The CDR3 is made up of 12 amino acids. The V end was cut by 2 bases, the J end by 14 bases, with 10 bases between. For the CDR3, the DNA is TGTGCCAGCAGTTTAAATTCCAGGACCCTCCACTTT. This sequence encodes CASSLNSRTLHF.

The genes are TRBV18 and TRBJ1-2, with 8 bases matching TRBD1. The germline V gene has CDR1 KGHSH and CDR2 LQKENI. Losses at the gene ends were 2 bases for V and 7 bases for J; bases not matched to a gene: 6. The CDR3 runs 14 residues. The DNA of the CDR3 is TGTGCCAGCTCACCATCGACAGGGGAAGGTGGCTACACCTTC. It encodes CASSPSTGEGGYTF.

This chain joins TRBV18 and TRBJ1-3; D not resolved. The CDR3 runs 16 residues. CDR1 is KGHSH, CDR2 LQKENI, per germline. Trimming left V 1 base short and J 0 bases short, with 10 bases between. CDR3 region: CASSPRNPGSGNTIYF. The CDR3 region has the DNA TGTGCCAGCTCACCACGGAATCCAGGCTCTGGAAACACCATATATTTT.

The chain combines TRBV7-8 with TRBJ1-2; 10 nucleotides align to TRBD1. Germline V gives CDR1 SGHVS, CDR2 FQNEAQ. Trimming took 4 bases from V and 5 from J; bases not matched to a gene: 10. The CDR3 contains 16 residues. CDR3 protein: CASSSKAGTGVYGYTF. CDR3 in DNA: TGTGCCAGCAGCTCAAAAGCCGGGACAGGGGTTTATGGCTACACCTTC.

Regarding this clone: Additional DNA sequences in this sample encode the identical CDR3. This chain uses TRBV18 with TRBJ1-6; D remains unclear. CDR1 is KGHSH and CDR2 is LQKENI in the germline V gene. V dropped 0 bases and J dropped 7 bases, with 7 bases sitting between them. The CDR3 spans 14 residues. In DNA form, the CDR3 reads TGTGCCAGCTCACCACCTGGCGGGAATTCACCCCTCCACTTT. Translating it yields CASSPPGGNSPLHF.

The gene calls are TRBV2 and TRBJ2-5; no reliable D call. The V end lost 6 bases, the J end lost 9 bases, and 29 bases lay between the germline ends. Germline CDR1 reads SNHLY; CDR2 reads FYNNEI. This CDR3 region has 17 residues. CDR3: CASRPTILGVLVIPQYF. CDR3 sequence (DNA): TGTGCCAGCAGACCCACTATTTTGGGCGTCCTTGTTATCCCCCAGTACTTC.

The chain combines TRBV4-2 with TRBJ2-5, with D maybe TRBD2 (5 bases). CDR1 and CDR2 from the germline V gene are LGHNA and YNFKEQ. The CDR3 is made up of 15 amino acids. V was clipped by 3 bases and J by 1 base, with 12 bases between them. This CDR3 is CASSQEEGGQETQYF. Written as DNA, the CDR3 is TGTGCCAGCAGCCAGGAAGAGGGCGGCCAAGAGACCCAGTACTTC.

The gene calls are TRBV6-5 and TRBJ1-2; TRBD1 matches 8 bases. The CDR3 covers 15 residues. Germline trimming cut 11 bases from V and 5 bases from J; bases unmatched to any gene: 16. Germline CDR1 reads MNHEY; CDR2 reads SVGAGI. The CDR3 region is CAFGQGTAFPYGYTF. The CDR3 DNA is TGTGCCTTTGGACAGGGCACCGCTTTTCCGTATGGCTACACCTTC.